This is a list of T cell receptor beta chains from one sample in a study of shared clonotypes between healthy human individuals. Libraries were prepared by immunoSEQ multiplex PCR; TCRdb keeps only in-frame clonotypes and omits some of them. The profile covers approximately 1,000,000 clones, with around 77% appearing a single time and approximately 0.9% taken by the ten largest. Sequencing was carried out using memory CD4+ T cells from PBMCs. Receptors were obtained from a man between 18 and 35 years old in good health. Some clones in this sample may be carry-over from other donors' samples. Each CDR3 is given with its conserved first and last residue. The D gene is left open where the match is weak. Clone size is shown for a subset of rows, as once, few, many or a class of expanded clone.

>.|TRBJ1-1|many|TRBV5-1
CASSLGDTEAFF
TGCGCCAGCAGCTTGGGTGACACTGAAGCTTTCTTT
>.|TRBJ2-6|.|TRBV4-1
CASSQSTSGSGANVLTF
TGCGCCAGCAGCCAATCAACCTCAGGGTCTGGGGCCAACGTCCTGACTTTC
>.|TRBJ2-6|.|TRBV29-1
CSIDVSGANVLTF
TGCAGCATTGACGTCTCTGGGGCCAACGTCCTGACTTTC
>.|TRBJ1-2|.|TRBV10-3
CAISEGQYGYTF
TGTGCCATCAGTGAAGGGCAGTATGGCTACACCTTC
>.|TRBJ1-3|once|TRBV7-8
CASSLEGNTIYF
TGTGCCAGCAGCTTAGAGGGAAACACCATATATTTT
>TRBD2|TRBJ2-7|.|TRBV6-5
CASSYRSGDEYF
TGTGCCAGCAGTTACCGGAGCGGGGACGAGTACTTC
>.|TRBJ2-7|.|TRBV28
CASSSHPSGVYEQYF
TGTGCCAGCAGTTCGCACCCTTCAGGGGTCTACGAGCAGTACTTC
>TRBD2|TRBJ2-3|.|TRBV4-2
CASSQSAGEADTQYF
TGTGCCAGCAGCCAATCCGCGGGAGAGGCAGATACGCAGTATTTT
>.|TRBJ2-7|.|TRBV5-1
CASSLDRATYEQYF
TGCGCCAGCAGCTTGGACAGAGCGACCTACGAGCAGTACTTC
>.|TRBJ2-7|.|TRBV11-2
CASSLSVGDEQYF
TGTGCCAGCAGCTTAAGTGTAGGGGACGAGCAGTACTTC
>.|TRBJ1-1|once|TRBV6-5
CASSYRNTEAFF
TGTGCCAGCAGTTACCGTAACACTGAAGCTTTCTTT
>TRBD2|TRBJ2-7|few|TRBV5-5
CASSLRLAGMAYEQYF
TGTGCCAGCAGCTTGAGACTAGCGGGCATGGCCTACGAGCAGTACTTC
>.|TRBJ1-1|.|TRBV6-5
CAISVQGDTEAFF
TGTGCCATCAGTGTACAAGGGGACACTGAAGCTTTCTTT
>.|TRBJ2-4|many|TRBV5-1
CASSLEGGTLAKNIQYF
TGCGCCAGCAGCTTGGAGGGCGGGACACTAGCCAAAAACATTCAGTACTTC
>.|TRBJ1-2|.|TRBV4-3
CASSQEAPPFNYGYTF
TGCGCCAGCAGCCAAGAAGCGCCTCCTTTTAACTATGGCTACACCTTC
>.|TRBJ1-5|.|TRBV5-4
CASSVAGGGQPQHF
TGTGCCAGCAGCGTTGCTGGGGGCGGTCAGCCCCAGCATTTT
>.|TRBJ2-1|.|TRBV5-1
CASSLGLEEIHEQFF
TGCGCCAGCAGCTTGGGTCTAGAGGAAATCCATGAGCAGTTCTTC
>.|TRBJ1-4|.|TRBV27
CASSFPWASEKLFF
TGTGCCAGCAGTTTCCCGTGGGCCAGTGAAAAACTGTTTTTT
>.|TRBJ2-1|.|TRBV7-3
CASSKQAGAINEQFF
TGTGCCAGCAGCAAGCAGGCAGGCGCCATCAATGAGCAGTTCTTC
>.|TRBJ2-1|.|TRBV12-5
CASGLAETGHSYNEQFF
TGTGCTAGTGGTTTGGCAGAAACGGGACATTCCTACAATGAGCAGTTCTTC
>TRBD1|TRBJ1-5|.|TRBV18
CASSPGAGGYQPQHF
TGTGCCAGCTCACCGGGTGCAGGGGGATATCAGCCCCAGCATTTT
>.|TRBJ2-3|.|TRBV5-1
CASSLGVALTDTQYF
TGCGCCAGCAGCTTGGGGGTAGCGTTAACAGATACGCAGTATTTT
>.|TRBJ2-7|.|TRBV28
CASSFFDGLKGEQYF
TGTGCCAGCAGTTTTTTCGACGGGCTCAAGGGCGAGCAGTACTTC
>TRBD2|TRBJ2-1|.|TRBV9
CASSVGRKGYNEQFF
TGTGCCAGCAGCGTCGGGAGGAAGGGGTACAATGAGCAGTTCTTC
>.|TRBJ2-7|few|TRBV11-2
CASSLEVGSIYEQYF
TGTGCCAGCAGCTTAGAGGTGGGGTCTATCTACGAGCAGTACTTC
>TRBD1|TRBJ2-2|.|TRBV9
CASSPGQGLISGELFF
TGTGCCAGCAGCCCGGGACAGGGCTTAATCTCCGGGGAGCTGTTTTTT
>.|TRBJ1-2|.|TRBV6-5
CASSSRGGPEGYTF
TGTGCCAGCAGTAGCCGGGGGGGGCCGGAAGGCTACACCTTC
>TRBD1|TRBJ1-2|few|TRBV28
CASRGTGHGYTF
TGTGCCAGCAGGGGGACAGGGCATGGCTACACCTTC
>TRBD1|TRBJ1-1|.|TRBV7-6
CASSLAADRAEAFF
TGTGCCAGCAGCTTAGCAGCGGACAGGGCTGAAGCTTTCTTT
>TRBD2|TRBJ2-2|once|TRBV5-1
CASSWRWLAGNTGELFF
TGCGCCAGCAGCTGGAGGTGGCTAGCGGGGAACACCGGGGAGCTGTTTTTT
>.|TRBJ2-3|few|TRBV11-3
CASSPGDSGTDTQYF
TGTGCCAGCAGCCCAGGAGATAGCGGCACAGATACGCAGTATTTT
>.|TRBJ2-1|.|TRBV4-1
CASSQRDNEQFF
TGCGCCAGCAGCCAGCGGGACAATGAGCAGTTCTTC
>TRBD1|TRBJ2-7|.|TRBV7-2
CASSLAQGLGEQYF
TGTGCCAGCAGCTTAGCACAGGGGCTTGGCGAGCAGTACTTC
>TRBD1|TRBJ2-7|.|TRBV7-3
CASSLGQGISYEQYF
TGTGCCAGCAGCTTAGGACAGGGCATCTCCTACGAGCAGTACTTC
>.|TRBJ2-2|.|TRBV7-3
CASSLSPGATGELFF
TGTGCCAGCAGCTTAAGCCCCGGAGCTACCGGGGAGCTGTTTTTT
>.|TRBJ1-2|.|TRBV7-3
CASSPGVGLGYTF
TGTGCCAGCAGCCCAGGGGTGGGTCTTGGCTACACCTTC
>TRBD2|TRBJ2-7|.|TRBV4-1
CASSQAALAGALYEQYF
TGCGCCAGCAGCCAAGCCGCATTAGCGGGAGCCCTTTACGAGCAGTACTTC
>.|TRBJ2-1|.|TRBV4-2
CASSRGRETEQFF
TGTGCCAGCAGCCGAGGCAGGGAAACTGAGCAGTTCTTC
>TRBD1|TRBJ2-1|.|TRBV5-1
CASSLGQLVEQFF
TGCGCCAGCAGCCTGGGACAGCTCGTTGAGCAGTTCTTC
>TRBD1|TRBJ1-1|.|TRBV5-1
CASSWGDRELTEAFF
TGCGCCAGCAGCTGGGGGGACAGGGAGTTGACTGAAGCTTTCTTT
>TRBD2|TRBJ2-5|.|TRBV5-4
CASSSGLAGRYGETQYF
TGTGCCAGCAGCTCGGGACTAGCGGGAAGATATGGAGAGACCCAGTACTTC
>TRBD1|TRBJ2-3|.|TRBV11-3
CASSLDPGTGADTQYF
TGTGCCAGCAGCTTAGACCCCGGGACAGGGGCAGATACGCAGTATTTT
>.|TRBJ1-5|.|TRBV6-6
CASSYSRTTNQPQHF
TGTGCCAGCAGTTACTCGCGGACCACAAATCAGCCCCAGCATTTT
>TRBD2|TRBJ2-2|once|TRBV5-1
CASSLGLAENTGELFF
TGCGCCAGCAGCTTGGGGCTAGCGGAGAACACCGGGGAGCTGTTTTTT
>.|TRBJ1-2|.|TRBV5-1
CASSPQPGHGRGYTF
TGCGCCAGCAGCCCGCAACCGGGACACGGGCGTGGCTACACCTTC